This T cell receptor beta chain derives from a study of T cell responses to AZD1222 COVID-19 vaccine. Deletions cut 0 bases from V and 4 bases from J, with 13 bases between. This CDR3 is 15 amino acids long. The germline CDR1 and CDR2 sequences are SGDLS and YYNGEE. Profiling relied on immunoSEQ multiplex PCR, and the TCRdb table lists in-frame clones only, not all of them. The repertoire holds 150,000 or so clones, with around nine tenths as singletons. Sample: peripheral blood, taken on day 0 of AZD1222 vaccination. The chain uses TRBV9 and TRBJ1-2, with TRBD1 as a possible D gene (5 bases). The sequence derives from an adult in good health. CDR3: CASSVAGRVGYGYTF. As DNA, the CDR3 is TGTGCCAGCAGCGTAGCCGGCAGGGTGGGCTATGGCTACACCTTC.